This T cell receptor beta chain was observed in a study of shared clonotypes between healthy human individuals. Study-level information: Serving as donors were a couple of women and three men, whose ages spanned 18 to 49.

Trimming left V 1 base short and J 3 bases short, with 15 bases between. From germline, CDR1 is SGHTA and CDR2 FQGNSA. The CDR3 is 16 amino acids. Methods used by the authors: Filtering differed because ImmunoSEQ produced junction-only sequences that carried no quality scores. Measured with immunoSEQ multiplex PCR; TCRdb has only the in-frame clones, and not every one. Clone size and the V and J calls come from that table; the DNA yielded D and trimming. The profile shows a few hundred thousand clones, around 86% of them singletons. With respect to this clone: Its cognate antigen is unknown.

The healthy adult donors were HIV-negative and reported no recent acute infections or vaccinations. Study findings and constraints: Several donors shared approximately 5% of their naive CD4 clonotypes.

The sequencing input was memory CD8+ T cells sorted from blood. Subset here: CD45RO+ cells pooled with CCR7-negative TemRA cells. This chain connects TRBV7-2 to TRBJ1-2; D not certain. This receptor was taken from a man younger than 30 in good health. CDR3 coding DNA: TGTGCCAGCAGCTTAGGGGCTAATAAGCGGGACTATGGCTACACCTTC. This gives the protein CASSLGANKRDYGYTF. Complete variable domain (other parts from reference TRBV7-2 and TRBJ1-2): GAGVSQSPSNKVTEKGKDVELRCDPISGHTALYWYRQSLGQGLEFLIYFQGNSAPDKSGLPSDRFSAERTGGSVSTLTIQRTQQEDSAVYLCASSLGANKRDYGYTFGSGTRLTVV.